A selection of T cell receptor beta chains follows, all from one sample in a study of cytomegalovirus exposure and HLA in healthy donors. This table comes from immunoSEQ multiplex PCR, and its TCRdb copy is limited to in-frame clones, with some not included. The table shows some 240,000 clones, with around 73% occurring only once. Sequenced sample: PBMCs. The receptors shown here come from a male donor in good health and CMV-seronegative. The conserved cysteine and the conserved F or W are not part of the CDR3 here.

v_call	j_call	cdr3_aa
TRBV28	TRBJ1-1	ASRGTGGLGTEAF
TRBV7-3	TRBJ2-6	ASSLSGSGANVLT
TRBV19	TRBJ1-4	ASSTGAPSEKLF
TRBV9	TRBJ2-1	ASSVEYWRREGNEQF
TRBV9	TRBJ2-5	ASSVDAGRRETQY
TRBV18	TRBJ2-7	ASSPGASRNEQY
TRBV18	TRBJ1-2	ASSGTAAPYNYGYT
TRBV1	TRBJ2-1	TSTTGVEHNEQF
TRBV10-3	TRBJ2-1	AISGTSGAYNEQF
TRBV28	TRBJ2-7	ASSFVRGEGYEQY
TRBV29-1	TRBJ2-7	SVLYSYEQY
TRBV19	TRBJ2-7	ASSIAGTGSLYEQY
TRBV30	TRBJ1-2	AWSVRRYGYT
TRBV5-1	TRBJ2-5	ASSLALDPGVTQY
TRBV6-1	TRBJ2-7	ASSEYGEEGEQY
TRBV13	TRBJ1-4	ASSIRQAGEEKLF
TRBV27	TRBJ2-7	ASSFPGTGEQY
TRBV28	TRBJ2-1	ASSFRGSSYNEQF
TRBV29-1	TRBJ2-2	SVRTGDSVGELF
TRBV30	TRBJ1-1	AWTIWGGQRAF
TRBV19	TRBJ1-2	ASSQGQYDYGYT
TRBV19	TRBJ1-4	ASSIGGTNEKLF
TRBV19	TRBJ2-1	ASSIQRDWNEQF
TRBV6-5	TRBJ2-1	ASNPDRGSLSEQF
TRBV6-1	TRBJ1-5	ASSEVNSNQPQH
TRBV4-1	-	ASSLGTGGSYEQY
TRBV29-1	TRBJ1-4	SVARGATNEKLF
TRBV10-2	TRBJ1-4	ATGGATNEKLF
TRBV28	TRBJ2-7	ASEATSSYEQY
TRBV5-1	TRBJ2-2	ASSPGSLDGELF
TRBV4-1	TRBJ2-7	ASSQDQRQGTGEQY
TRBV7-9	TRBJ1-2	ASSLASGVGGYT
TRBV11-3	TRBJ2-3	ASSLTGSITDTQY
TRBV7-8	TRBJ2-5	ASSLGLGGETQY
TRBV23-1	TRBJ2-7	ASSHILHEQY
TRBV19	TRBJ2-7	ASSISVSYEQY